The next 21 T cell receptor beta chains were all read from a single sample in a study of blood T cell repertoires in COVID-19. Profiling relied on immunoSEQ multiplex PCR, and the TCRdb table lists in-frame clones only, not all of them. The sample lists about 88,000 clones, about 88% seen once, with around 5.2% in the top ten. Sequenced material: peripheral blood. The receptors here all came from a woman of 80 years or more with active COVID-19.

J is TRBJ2-1 and V is TRBV28; unclear D gene. Trimming took 6 bases from V and 3 from J, leaving 3 bases between them. CDR1 is MDHEN and CDR2 is SYDVKM in the germline V gene. There are 11 residues in the CDR3. The CDR3 bases are TGTGCCAGCAGACACTACAATGAGCAGTTCTTC. Translation gives CASRHYNEQFF. The full variable domain, completed using reference TRBV28 and TRBJ2-1, is DVKVTQSSRYLVKRTGEKVFLECVQDMDHENMFWYRQDPGLGLRLIYFSYDVKMKEKGDIPEGYSVSREKKERFSLILESASTNQTSMYLCASRHYNEQFFGPGTRLTVL.

J is TRBJ2-5 and V is TRBV18, with a weak D call TRBD2 (5 bases). CDR3 length: 13 residues. Trimming stripped 2 bases from V and 5 bases from J, with 9 bases between. The germline CDR1 and CDR2 sequences are KGHSH and LQKENI. CDR3: CASSPAGSETQYF. In DNA, the CDR3 is TGTGCCAGCTCACCAGCGGGCAGTGAGACCCAGTACTTC. Together with reference TRBV18 and TRBJ2-5, the CDR3 gives the full variable domain: NAGVMQNPRHLVRRRGQEARLRCSPMKGHSHVYWYRQLPEEGLKFMVYLQKENIIDESGMPKERFSAEFPKEGPSILRIQQVVRGDSAAYFCASSPAGSETQYFGPGTRLLVL.

The chain recombines TRBV20-1 with TRBJ1-5, with D tentatively TRBD1 (6 bases). V dropped 3 bases and J dropped 2 bases, with 14 bases sitting between them. The V gene's germline CDR1 is DFQATT and CDR2 SNEGSKA (reference sequence). There are 15 residues in the CDR3. This chain's CDR3 is CSASRGAWGNQPQHF. CDR3 in DNA: TGCAGTGCTAGTCGGGGGGCATGGGGCAATCAGCCCCAGCATTTT.

The chain links TRBV5-1 to TRBJ1-2; 7 bases are shared with TRBD1. V was pared by 4 bases and J by 4 bases, with 10 bases of the junction left unmatched. Germline V gene lookup returns CDR1 SGHRS and CDR2 YFSETQ. The CDR3 is made up of 15 amino acids. CDR3 DNA sequence: TGCGCCAGCAGCCAGGGGACAGCTAGGGGCTATGGCTACACCTTC. Encoded protein: CASSQGTARGYGYTF.

As regards this clone: In the same sample, other DNA sequences code for this CDR3. This rearrangement joins TRBV7-8 to TRBJ1-1, with D possibly being TRBD1 (5 bases). The CDR3 totals 14 residues. Germline values: CDR1 SGHVS, CDR2 FQNEAQ. The V gene lost 1 base and the J gene lost 1 base, with 7 bases spanning the gap. CDR3 bases: TGTGCCAGCAGCTTAGTGGGGGGGAACACTGAAGCTTTCTTT. Translated, it gives CASSLVGGNTEAFF.

The chain is built from TRBV28 and TRBJ1-1, with D possibly being TRBD1 (5 bases). V dropped 2 bases and J dropped 3 bases, with 10 bases sitting between them. Per the germline V gene, CDR1 is MDHEN and CDR2 is SYDVKM. The CDR3 is 14 residues long. In DNA, the CDR3 is TGTGCCAGCAGTTTAAGTCGGACATACACTGAAGCTTTCTTT. It specifies CASSLSRTYTEAFF.

The gene calls are TRBV5-1 and TRBJ1-2; no definite D call. The ends were cut back, 0 bases at V and 8 bases at J, with 14 bases in the middle. The CDR3 has 14 amino acids. Germline assignment: CDR1 SGHRS and CDR2 YFSETQ. CDR3 DNA sequence: TGCGCCAGCAGCTTGGCCGAGGGAATCAGCGGCTACACCTTC. It encodes CASSLAEGISGYTF.

This chain uses TRBV28 with TRBJ2-7, with D possibly being TRBD1 (7 bases). This CDR3 has 17 residues. Trimming cost V 3 bases and J 0 bases, with 18 bases left between them. Germline V gene sequence: CDR1 MDHEN, CDR2 SYDVKM. The CDR3 here is CASSLAGFGTASYEQYF. DNA for the CDR3: TGTGCCAGCAGTTTGGCGGGATTCGGGACAGCCTCCTACGAGCAGTACTTC.

This clone has a single count. This sequence joins TRBV13 and TRBJ2-7; a weak D match, TRBD1 (6 bases). Trimming stripped 4 bases from V and 7 bases from J, with 17 bases between. Germline V CDR1 and CDR2: PRHDT, FYEKMQ (reference sequence). The CDR3 sequence is 14 residues long. The CDR3 DNA sequence: TGTGCCAGCAGCTCCGGGGCAGGGGTCGATGAGCAGTACTTC. This sequence encodes CASSSGAGVDEQYF.

This clone is a singleton in its sample. The chain combines TRBV19 with TRBJ2-1, with a possible D match to TRBD1 (5 bases). Germline CDR1 is LNHDA and CDR2 is SQIVND (reference sequence). Trimming pared 11 bases from V and 7 bases from J, leaving 18 bases between. The CDR3 is 13 amino acids. For the CDR3, the DNA is TGTGCCTGTAATGAGCAGGGAAGGAATGAGCAGTTCTTC. It translates to CACNEQGRNEQFF. Looking up the rest from reference TRBV19 and TRBJ2-1 gives the full variable domain: DGGITQSPKYLFRKEGQNVTLSCEQNLNHDAMYWYRQDPGQGLRLIYYSQIVNDFQKGDIAEGYSVSREKKESFPLTVTSAQKNPTAFYLCACNEQGRNEQFFGPGTRLTVL.

This clone was seen a few times. The gene calls are TRBV7-8 and TRBJ2-7, with 7 nucleotides matching TRBD1. This CDR3 has 14 amino acids. Germline CDR1 is SGHVS and CDR2 is FQNEAQ. Trimming cost V 6 bases and J 5 bases; bases outside gene matches: 10. CDR3 coding DNA: TGTGCCAGCAGAGGGGGCCGGTTGCCGGACGAGCAGTACTTC. This encodes CASRGGRLPDEQYF.

V is TRBV7-2 and J is TRBJ2-5; 9 nucleotides agree with TRBD1. The CDR3 is 15 residues long. The V segment lost 3 bases and the J segment 4 bases; nucleotides outside the gene matches: 6. Germline values: CDR1 SGHTA, CDR2 FQGNSA. The CDR3 nucleotides are TGTGCCAGCAGCTTTATCACAGGGGGCGGAGAGACCCAGTACTTC. Protein: CASSFITGGGETQYF. The variable domain in full, completed from reference TRBV7-2 and TRBJ2-5, reads GAGVSQSPSNKVTEKGKDVELRCDPISGHTALYWYRQSLGQGLEFLIYFQGNSAPDKSGLPSDRFSAERTGGSVSTLTIQRTQQEDSAVYLCASSFITGGGETQYFGPGTRLLVL.

The J gene is TRBJ2-3, the V gene TRBV9, with 10 bases matching TRBD2. J was trimmed by 0 bases and V by 5 bases; bases with no gene match: 3. The germline V gene has CDR1 SGDLS and CDR2 YYNGEE. The CDR3 totals 15 residues. For the CDR3, the DNA is TGTGCCAGCAGACCGGGACTAGCGAGCACAGATACGCAGTATTTT. Its protein product is CASRPGLASTDTQYF.

The chain is built from TRBV15 and TRBJ2-7, with D possibly matching TRBD2 (6 bases). CDR1 LNHNV and CDR2 YYDKDF come from the germline V gene (reference sequence). CDR3 length: 15 residues. Trimming left V 0 bases short and J 3 bases short, with 12 bases between. The CDR3 sequence: CATSRDAASVYEQYF. The DNA of the CDR3 is TGTGCCACCAGCAGAGATGCAGCTAGCGTCTACGAGCAGTACTTC.

The V gene is TRBV18, the J gene TRBJ1-3; no clear D gene. The CDR3 covers 13 residues. V was trimmed by 3 bases and J by 11 bases, leaving 14 bases between them. The germline V gene has CDR1 KGHSH and CDR2 LQKENI. DNA for the CDR3: TGTGCCAGCTCACCGCCCCGCATCAGGCCCATATATTTT. Translating gives CASSPPRIRPIYF.

This chain uses TRBV5-4 with TRBJ1-2; TRBD1 matches 8 bases. V dropped 0 bases and J dropped 6; count of bases not matched to a gene: 7. Germline values: CDR1 SGHNT, CDR2 YYREEE (reference sequence). This CDR3 spans 15 amino acids. This CDR3 is CASSLASQGADGYTF. In nucleotides, the CDR3 is TGTGCCAGCAGCTTGGCCTCCCAGGGGGCGGATGGCTACACCTTC.

The rearrangement uses TRBV5-1 and TRBJ2-2, with 9 bases aligning to TRBD2. This CDR3 is built from 17 residues. The trim removed 0 bases at V and 1 base at J, leaving 4 bases unmatched. Germline CDR1 SGHRS, CDR2 YFSETQ. The CDR3 reads CASSLALAGENTGELFF. In DNA, the CDR3 is TGCGCCAGCAGCTTGGCCTTAGCGGGAGAGAACACCGGGGAGCTGTTTTTT.

V usage is TRBV10-3 and J usage is TRBJ2-1; possible D gene TRBD2, 5 bases. The V end lost 6 bases, the J end lost 7 bases, and 19 bases lay between the germline ends. The germline gives CDR1 ENHRY, CDR2 SYGVKD. The CDR3 is 15 residues long. CDR3 loop: CAIRRERRLGNEQFF. Here the CDR3 DNA reads TGTGCCATCAGGAGGGAGCGGCGCCTGGGGAATGAGCAGTTCTTC.

The chain combines TRBV11-1 with TRBJ2-5; tentative D call: TRBD2 (5 bases). Germline V gene sequence: CDR1 SGHAT, CDR2 FQDESV (reference sequence). CDR3 size: 13 residues. The ends were cut back, 4 bases at V and 5 bases at J, with 11 bases in the middle. The CDR3 DNA is TGTGCCAGCAGCTCAGCCTGGAGGGAGACCCAGTACTTC. It codes for CASSSAWRETQYF. The full variable domain, its missing parts supplied by reference TRBV11-1 and TRBJ2-5, is EAEVAQSPRYKITEKSQAVAFWCDPISGHATLYWYRQILGQGPELLVQFQDESVVDDSQLPKDRFSAERLKGVDSTLKIQPAELGDSAMYLCASSSAWRETQYFGPGTRLLVL.

The CDR3 here is CASSLASDEKLFF. In DNA form, the CDR3 reads TGTGCCAGCAGCTTGGCGTCAGATGAAAAACTGTTTTTT. The chain uses TRBV5-6 and TRBJ1-4; D unresolved. This CDR3 has 13 amino acids. Germline V CDR1 and CDR2: SGHDT, YYEEEE. The ends were cut back, 0 bases at V and 6 bases at J, with 6 bases in the middle.

The J gene is TRBJ2-7, the V gene TRBV28, with a possible D match to TRBD1 (7 bases). Trimming took 1 base from V and 5 from J, leaving 18 bases between them. The CDR3 is made up of 16 amino acids. CDR1 MDHEN and CDR2 SYDVKM come from the germline V gene. This chain's CDR3 is CASSLLGGQGGNEQYF. The CDR3 nucleotides are TGTGCCAGCAGTTTATTGGGCGGCCAGGGGGGCAACGAGCAGTACTTC.